The entry below describes one T cell receptor beta chain. The antigen is not known. The data were taken from a study of shared clonotypes between healthy human individuals. Regarding the study as a whole: Naive subsets usually exceeded memory subsets in estimated richness.

The donors were adults (healthy and HIV-negative) with no recent acute infections or vaccinations. Germline loops: CDR1 LNHDA, CDR2 SQIVND (reference sequence). The CDR3 totals 16 residues. Trimming cost V 1 base and J 1 base, with 13 bases left between them. Original processing methods: ImmunoSEQ only sent back junction sequences with no quality scores, so filtering was done differently. Method: immunoSEQ multiplex PCR; TCRdb's copy keeps in-frame clones and lacks some. The V and J calls and clone size come from that table; D and trimming were worked out from the DNA. This sample carries about 2.4 million clones, more than 90% of them seen once, and the ten largest clones take roughly 0.13%.

This clonotype originated in a young man in good health. The sequenced sample consisted of naive CD4+ T cells sorted from blood. Subset in this sample: CD45RA+ positively selected. The V call is TRBV19, the J call TRBJ2-5, with D tentatively TRBD2 (6 bases). CDR3 bases: TGTGCCAGTAGTATAGGCGGCAGGGAGGTCCAAGAGACCCAGTACTTC. This sequence encodes CASSIGGREVQETQYF.